This T cell receptor beta chain was retrieved from a study of T cells in Graves' hyperthyroidism and ophthalmopathy. There were TCR beta CDR3 regions amplified from RNA transcripts. With the HTBI primer set, the TCR CDR3 went through a first round of RT-PCR. TCRdb ran MiXCR on the multiplex PCR reads and lists one entry per CDR3 protein. The sample records hundreds of thousands of distinct CDR3 sequences, about 20% being singletons. Looked up from germline, CDR1 is SGHRS and CDR2 is YFSETQ. Deletions cut 0 bases from V and 2 bases from J, with 12 bases between. The CDR3 has 16 residues. The sequence was collected from a man aged 25-40 years with Graves' ophthalmopathy. The chain employs TRBV5-1 and TRBJ2-1; D may correspond to TRBD1 or TRBD2 (5 bases each). Material: blood. The CDR3 bases are TGCGCCAGCAGCTTGGGGGGGATTCCGACCTACAATGAGCAGTTCTTC. Translated, it gives CASSLGGIPTYNEQFF.